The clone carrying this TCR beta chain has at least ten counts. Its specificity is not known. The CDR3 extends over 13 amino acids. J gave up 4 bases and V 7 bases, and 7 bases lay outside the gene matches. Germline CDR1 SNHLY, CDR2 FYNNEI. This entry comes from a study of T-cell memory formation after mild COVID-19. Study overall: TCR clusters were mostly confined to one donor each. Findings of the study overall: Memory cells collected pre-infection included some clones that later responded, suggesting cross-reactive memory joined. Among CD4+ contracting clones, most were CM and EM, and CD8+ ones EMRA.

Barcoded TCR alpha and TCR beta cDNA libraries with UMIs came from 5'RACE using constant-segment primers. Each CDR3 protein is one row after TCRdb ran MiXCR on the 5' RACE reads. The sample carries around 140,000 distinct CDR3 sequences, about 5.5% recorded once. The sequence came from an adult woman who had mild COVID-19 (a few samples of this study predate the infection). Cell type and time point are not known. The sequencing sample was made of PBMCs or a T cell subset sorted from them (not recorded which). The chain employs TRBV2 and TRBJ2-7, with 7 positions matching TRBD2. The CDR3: CASNGGGLYEQYF. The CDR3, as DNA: TGTGCCAGCAATGGCGGGGGTTTATACGAGCAGTACTTC. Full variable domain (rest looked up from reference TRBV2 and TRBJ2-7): EPEVTQTPSHQVTQMGQEVILRCVPISNHLYFYWYRQILGQKVEFLVSFYNNEISEKSEIFDDQFSVERPDGSNFTLKIRSTKLEDSAMYFCASNGGGLYEQYFGPGTRLTVT.